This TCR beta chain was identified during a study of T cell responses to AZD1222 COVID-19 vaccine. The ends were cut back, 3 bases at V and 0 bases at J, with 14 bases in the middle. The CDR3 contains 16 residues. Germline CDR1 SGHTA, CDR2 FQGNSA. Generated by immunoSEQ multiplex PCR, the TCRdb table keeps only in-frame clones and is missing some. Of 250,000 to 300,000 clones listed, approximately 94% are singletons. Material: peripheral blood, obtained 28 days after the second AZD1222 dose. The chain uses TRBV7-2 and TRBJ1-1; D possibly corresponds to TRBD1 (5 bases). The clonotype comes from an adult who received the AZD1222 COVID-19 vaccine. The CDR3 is CASSLPPGRMNTEAFF. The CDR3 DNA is TGTGCCAGCAGCTTGCCGCCAGGGAGAATGAACACTGAAGCTTTCTTT.